The text below deals with one T cell receptor (beta chain). What antigen it recognizes has not been identified. No base quality information exists; no much larger clone differs at one position. The sequencing machine was an Illumina HiSeq 1500. TCRdb took the public reads, trimmed them with fastp at Q25, ran MiXCR for clone calling and kept in-frame beta chains. Rows with a matching CDR3 protein are joined into one entry that keeps the most common DNA and genes. This sample lists some 350,000 distinct CDR3 sequences; approximately 18% were detected once. 8.7% of the sample is in the top ten clones. The data were obtained in a study of T cell repertoires in cytomegalovirus infection (dated by TCRdb to the late 2010s). Notes on the research overall: Donor HLA type was relevant to the analysis, as public TCR beta signatures indicated carriage of CMV infection together with the matching HLA type. Study-level results and caveats: In both this cohort and an independent roughly 330-donor cohort, the cumulative frequency of public TCR beta family members distinguished carriers of CMV infection plus the relevant HLA type. The ex vivo response was dominated by HLA-C-restricted CMV-specific TCR beta clonotypes, which also provided the single most frequent clonotype in two of eight donors.

The V end loses 3 bases and the J end loses 9 bases, and a stretch of 14 bases separates them. The CDR3 runs 14 amino acids, cysteine and phenylalanine included. Solely the CDR3 DNA is kept, with 42 bases framed from the first base. As encoded in the germline V gene, CDR1 is KGHSH while CDR2 is LQKENI. In this chain, TRBV18 is recombined with TRBJ1-4; TRBD1 is perhaps the D gene, given 6 matching bases. Sequencing input: PBMCs. This sequence was found in a human donor in good health (CMV status not recorded). Some clones in this sample may be carry-over from other donors' samples. CDR3 loop: CASSPDSTWKKLFF. The base sequence is TGTGCCAGCTCACCGGACAGCACATGGAAAAAACTGTTTTTT.